Reported below is one T cell receptor beta chain. Its antigen is unknown. The data derive from a study of T cell clones after liver transplantation. Sequencing of dividing CFSE-low cells from the MLR defined alloreactive TCRbeta sequences. TCRdb's copy holds only in-frame clones and misses some; the assay was immunoSEQ multiplex PCR. The table has approximately 5,000 clones, roughly two fifths seen once. Germline V CDR1 and CDR2: MDHEN, SYDVKM. The CDR3 is 15 residues long. Losses at the gene ends were 5 bases for V and 7 bases for J; bases not matched to a gene: 7. The rearrangement links TRBV28 to TRBJ1-4; the match to TRBD1 covers 10 bases. What was sequenced was CD4+ T cells from cultured PBMCs. This receptor was taken from a human patient who received a liver transplant. Some T cells may originate from the graft donor. CDR3 protein: CASSPPDRGFEKLFF. The CDR3 nucleotides read TGTGCCAGCAGTCCCCCGGACAGGGGGTTTGAAAAACTGTTTTTT. The complete variable domain, with remaining parts taken from reference TRBV28 and TRBJ1-4, reads DVKVTQSSRYLVKRTGEKVFLECVQDMDHENMFWYRQDPGLGLRLIYFSYDVKMKEKGDIPEGYSVSREKKERFSLILESASTNQTSMYLCASSPPDRGFEKLFFGSGTQLSVL.